A single T cell receptor beta chain is shown here with its context. Antigen specificity is unknown. This entry is derived from a study of beta chain features in type 1 diabetes. Study findings and constraints: Insertions at VDJ junctions were less frequent in type 1 diabetes patients. These patients also deleted more nucleotides at the same junctions.

Germline values: CDR1 SEHNR, CDR2 FQNEAQ (reference sequence). Trimming pared 5 bases from V and 7 bases from J, leaving 15 bases between. This CDR3 contains 14 residues. Since all of the isolated RNA was reverse transcribed, expressed TCRB transcripts were what got sequenced. Only in-frame clones appear in the TCRdb table, and some are missing; sequencing was by immunoSEQ multiplex PCR. The sample shows fewer than 200,000 clones, about 13% of them seen only once. The specimen sequenced was central memory CD4+ T cells from blood. V is TRBV7-9 and J is TRBJ1-5; TRBD1 is a possible D gene (5 bases). This TCR was sampled from a woman between 18 and 29 years old in good health. The CDR3 here is CASSLQGGAQPQHF. In DNA form, the CDR3 reads TGTGCCAGCAGCCTCCAAGGTGGGGCGCAGCCCCAGCATTTT. Variable domain in full (rest from reference TRBV7-9 and TRBJ1-5): DTGVSQNPRHKITKRGQNVTFRCDPISEHNRLYWYRQTLGQGPEFLTYFQNEAQLEKSRLLSDRFSAERPKGSFSTLEIQRTEQGDSAMYLCASSLQGGAQPQHFGDGTRLSIL.